Below, 31 T cell receptor beta chains from the same sample are listed, as sequenced in a study of memory CD4+ T cells and cytomegalovirus serostatus. The sort gate was single viable CD3+CD4+CD8-CD45RO+ cells for memory CD4+ T cells. Some clones are missing from TCRdb's copy, which holds only in-frame ones; the method was immunoSEQ multiplex PCR. The data hold about 54,000 clones, with over 65% observed a single time. The sample was memory CD4+ T cells from blood. The receptor set was obtained from an adult in good health and CMV-seropositive.

This chain joins TRBV28 and TRBJ1-2; D remains unclear. The CDR3 is 12 residues long. Germline CDR1 is MDHEN and CDR2 is SYDVKM. V was cut by 3 bases and J by 6 bases, with 8 bases left in between. CDR3 residues: CASSFPGDGYTF. The CDR3 nucleotides read TGTGCCAGCAGTTTTCCGGGCGATGGCTACACCTTC.

This chain links TRBV10-3 with TRBJ1-2, with 7 bases fitting TRBD1. This CDR3 comprises 14 residues. Germline CDR1 and CDR2: ENHRY and SYGVKD. V lost 3 bases, J lost 4 bases, and 5 bases stayed unmatched. CDR3: CAISEQGISYGYTF. The CDR3 bases are TGTGCCATCAGTGAACAGGGGATCAGCTATGGCTACACCTTC.

The rearrangement uses TRBV19 and TRBJ1-1, with D unresolved. The V end was cut by 7 bases, the J end by 3 bases, with 15 bases between. There are 14 residues in the CDR3. In germline, CDR1 is LNHDA, CDR2 SQIVND (reference sequence). CDR3 coding DNA: TGTGCCAGTACCCATCGGGGTGAAGACACTGAAGCTTTCTTT. Protein sequence: CASTHRGEDTEAFF.

The chain has TRBV6-1 and TRBJ1-5; D perhaps matches TRBD1 (6 bases). The CDR3 consists of 14 residues. Germline lookup yields CDR1 MNHNS and CDR2 SASEGT. Trimming took off 7 bases at V and 7 bases at J, with 17 bases between the two ends. CDR3 DNA sequence: TGTGCCAGCAAAGGGGGGGCAAATCAACAGCCCCAGCATTTT. Translated, it gives CASKGGANQQPQHF.

The genes are TRBV2 and TRBJ2-2; D is uncertain. The germline V gene encodes CDR1 SNHLY and CDR2 FYNNEI. The V and J ends lost 3 bases and 8 bases respectively, with 10 bases between them. The CDR3 runs to 13 residues. As DNA, the CDR3 is TGTGCCAGCAGTGAGATGGCTCCTGGGGAGCTGTTTTTT. Protein sequence: CASSEMAPGELFF.

The chain combines TRBV7-8 with TRBJ1-1; perhaps TRBD1 as D (5 bases). Germline CDR1 SGHVS, CDR2 FQNEAQ. V was shortened by 5 bases and J by 0 bases, with 10 bases between the two germline ends. CDR3 length: 14 residues. The CDR3 is CASSVGTVNTEAFF. As DNA, the CDR3 is TGTGCCAGCAGCGTAGGGACGGTGAACACTGAAGCTTTCTTT.

Comment on this clone: The sample contains more than one DNA sequence encoding this CDR3. The chain couples TRBV7-9 to TRBJ2-3, with unresolved D. V gave up 3 bases and J gave up 2 bases, with 9 bases separating them. The CDR3 covers 14 residues. The germline gives CDR1 SEHNR, CDR2 FQNEAQ (reference sequence). CDR3 in amino acids: CASSLGGITDTQYF. In DNA, the CDR3 is TGTGCCAGCAGCTTGGGCGGAATCACAGATACGCAGTATTTT.

The rearrangement links TRBV12-2 to TRBJ2-3; TRBD2 reflects the table's D call only, with no check against the DNA. TRBV12-2 is shown as a pseudogene. The CDR3 length is 15 residues. The DNA of the CDR3 is TGTGCAACATGGAGGGACGGGAGGGAGTCGAATACGCAGTATTTT. Amino acids: CATWRDGRESNTQYF.

The gene calls are TRBV6-5 and TRBJ2-3; 11 nucleotides match TRBD2. CDR1 is MNHEY, CDR2 SVGAGI, per germline. This CDR3 is 15 amino acids long. V trimming: 2 bases; J trimming: 5 bases; junction bases outside the gene matches: 3. The CDR3 sequence: CASSYVAGGGDTQYF. CDR3 DNA: TGTGCCAGCAGTTACGTAGCGGGAGGGGGAGATACGCAGTATTTT.

The genes are TRBV18 and TRBJ2-3; TRBD2 agrees at 13 bases. From germline, CDR1 is KGHSH and CDR2 LQKENI. The CDR3 covers 16 residues. Losses at the gene ends were 1 base for V and 4 bases for J; bases not matched to a gene: 2. Written as DNA, the CDR3 is TGTGCCAGCTCACCACGCGGGACTAGCGGGGCAGATACGCAGTATTTT. Amino acid sequence: CASSPRGTSGADTQYF.

J is TRBJ2-5 and V is TRBV10-2, with TRBD2 matching over 8 bases. This CDR3 region has 14 residues. Germline CDR1 reads WSHSY; CDR2 reads SAAADI. Trimming at V came to 7 bases and at J to 0 bases, leaving 4 bases not matched to a gene. In DNA form, the CDR3 reads TGCGCCAGCAAGTCGACTAGCGACCAAGAGACCCAGTACTTC. Its translation is CASKSTSDQETQYF.

The chain has TRBV7-9 and TRBJ2-1; D uncertain. Trimming pared 1 base from V and 4 bases from J, leaving 8 bases between. Germline assignment: CDR1 SEHNR and CDR2 FQNEAQ (reference sequence). This CDR3 is 14 amino acids long. The CDR3 reads CASSLDAGYNEQFF. CDR3 bases: TGTGCCAGCAGCTTAGACGCCGGTTACAATGAGCAGTTCTTC. The full variable domain, rest sourced from reference TRBV7-9 and TRBJ2-1, is DTGVSQNPRHKITKRGQNVTFRCDPISEHNRLYWYRQTLGQGPEFLTYFQNEAQLEKSRLLSDRFSAERPKGSFSTLEIQRTEQGDSAMYLCASSLDAGYNEQFFGPGTRLTVL.

The rearrangement uses TRBV6-5 and TRBJ2-3, with D maybe TRBD1 (6 bases). V dropped 0 bases and J dropped 5 bases, with 15 bases sitting between them. The CDR3 consists of 16 residues. The germline V gene encodes CDR1 MNHEY and CDR2 SVGAGI. For the CDR3, the DNA is TGTGCCAGCAGTTACTCGAGTCTAGGGGGTATAGATACGCAGTATTTT. Translation gives CASSYSSLGGIDTQYF.

CDR3 loop: CAWSIRSGNEQFF. The CDR3 coding sequence is TGTGCCTGGAGTATTCGTAGCGGCAATGAGCAGTTCTTC. V gene TRBV30 combines with J gene TRBJ2-1, with a possible D match to TRBD2 (6 bases). Germline V lookup: CDR1 GTSNPN, CDR2 SVGIG (reference sequence). Trimming took 2 bases from V and 6 from J, leaving 11 bases between them. The CDR3 totals 13 residues.

The chain uses TRBV7-3 and TRBJ2-7, with D unresolved. Germline values: CDR1 SGHTA, CDR2 FQGTGA. This CDR3 region has 15 residues. The germline V and J ends were trimmed by 5 bases and 3 bases, with 17 bases remaining between them. The CDR3 coding sequence is TGTGCCAGCAGCATGGGGTTGGGGTTTAACTACGAGCAGTACTTC. Amino acids: CASSMGLGFNYEQYF.

The chain joins TRBV6-5 to TRBJ1-2; D gene ambiguous. CDR3 length: 14 amino acids. The V and J ends lost 3 bases and 2 bases respectively, with 10 bases between them. Per the germline V gene, CDR1 is MNHEY and CDR2 is SVGAGI. DNA of the CDR3: TGTGCCAGCAGTTATAGGGCGGGGAACTATGGCTACACCTTC. Protein: CASSYRAGNYGYTF.

The chain is built from TRBV7-9 and TRBJ2-2; 11 positions match TRBD2. Germline V gene data show CDR1 as SEHNR and CDR2 as FQNEAQ (reference sequence). Losses at the gene ends were 5 bases for V and 4 bases for J; bases not matched to a gene: 3. CDR3 length equals 15 residues. The CDR3 coding sequence is TGTGCCAGCAGCGGGACTAGCGGCCTCACCGGGGAGCTGTTTTTT. Its translation is CASSGTSGLTGELFF. Supplemented by reference TRBV7-9 and TRBJ2-2, the full variable domain reads DTGVSQNPRHKITKRGQNVTFRCDPISEHNRLYWYRQTLGQGPEFLTYFQNEAQLEKSRLLSDRFSAERPKGSFSTLEIQRTEQGDSAMYLCASSGTSGLTGELFFGEGSRLTVL.

Points on this clone: One end of the junction varies from germline; a read error may be responsible. The CDR3 nucleotides read TGTGCCAGCCGCTTTCTGGGACAGAGCACCGGGGAGCTGTTTTTT. This sequence encodes CASRFLGQSTGELFF. This rearrangement joins TRBV5-4 to TRBJ2-2; 7 bases match TRBD1. Germline CDR1 SGHNT, CDR2 YYREEE (reference sequence). This CDR3 contains 15 residues.

This chain connects TRBV11-2 to TRBJ2-3; 8 bases fit TRBD2. The germline CDR1 and CDR2 sequences are SGHAT and FQNNGV. V was clipped by 2 bases and J by 1 base; unmatched bases: 2. The CDR3 loop spans 15 amino acids. CDR3 nucleotide sequence: TGTGCCAGCAGCTTACCGACTAGCGGCACAGATACGCAGTATTTT. Translated, it gives CASSLPTSGTDTQYF. Drawing the rest from reference TRBV11-2 and TRBJ2-3, the complete variable domain is EAGVAQSPRYKIIEKRQSVAFWCNPISGHATLYWYQQILGQGPKLLIQFQNNGVVDDSQLPKDRFSAERLKGVDSTLKIQPAKLEDSAVYLCASSLPTSGTDTQYFGPGTRLTVL.

This clone was found a few times. DNA for the CDR3: TGTGCCAGCTCCCACAGGGTTGTTAACACTGAAGCTTTCTTT. This codes for CASSHRVVNTEAFF. The rearrangement joins TRBV2 to TRBJ1-1; perhaps TRBD1 as D (6 bases). Germline CDR1 SNHLY, CDR2 FYNNEI. The CDR3 spans 14 residues. Trimming took 8 bases from V and 2 from J, leaving 15 bases between them.

In its sample, this clone was seen a few times. J is TRBJ1-1 and V is TRBV7-9; TRBD1 aligns across 9 bases. V lost 4 bases to trimming and J lost 4 bases; unmatched junction nucleotides: 13. The CDR3 has 17 residues. Germline CDR1 SEHNR, CDR2 FQNEAQ (reference sequence). The CDR3 DNA reads TGTGCCAGCAGCTCCATTGTCCCCGGGACAGGGACCACTGAAGCTTTCTTT. Encoded protein: CASSSIVPGTGTTEAFF.

The chain uses TRBV28 and TRBJ1-1; D may be TRBD1 (6 bases). Per the germline V gene, CDR1 is MDHEN and CDR2 is SYDVKM. V was shortened by 7 bases and J by 1 base, with 13 bases between the two germline ends. The CDR3 spans 14 residues. CDR3 sequence: CASNGPGQNTEAFF. The CDR3 DNA is TGTGCCAGCAATGGCCCGGGACAGAACACTGAAGCTTTCTTT.

The J gene is TRBJ2-3, the V gene TRBV15; 8 positions match TRBD2. With V trimmed by 5 bases and J by 11 bases, 12 bases remained unmatched. CDR3 size: 14 residues. CDR1 LNHNV and CDR2 YYDKDF come from the germline V gene (reference sequence). CDR3 amino acids: CATSQSITSGEQYF. For the CDR3, the DNA is TGTGCCACCAGCCAGTCGATTACTAGCGGAGAGCAGTATTTT. The entire variable domain, with the rest obtained from reference TRBV15 and TRBJ2-3, is as follows: DAMVIQNPRYQVTQFGKPVTLSCSQTLNHNVMYWYQQKSSQAPKLLFHYYDKDFNNEADTPDNFQSRRPNTSFCFLDIRSPGLGDTAMYLCATSQSITSGEQYFGPGTRLTVL.

For the CDR3, the DNA is TGTGCCAGCAGCTTATACCTAGCGGGGATCCAAGAGACCCAGTACTTC. It yields the protein CASSLYLAGIQETQYF. The chain is built from TRBV7-9 and TRBJ2-5; 9 bases agree with TRBD2. The CDR3 contains 16 residues. Per the germline V gene, CDR1 is SEHNR and CDR2 is FQNEAQ (reference sequence). The V segment lost 2 bases and the J segment 1 base; nucleotides outside the gene matches: 5.

The J gene is TRBJ1-5, the V gene TRBV19, with 10 bases identical to TRBD1. With V trimmed by 5 bases and J by 7 bases, 11 bases remained unmatched. Germline-derived CDR1 and CDR2 are LNHDA and SQIVND (reference sequence). The CDR3 has 16 residues. The CDR3 DNA follows: TGTGCCAGTAGTCGGGGTAGGACAGGGGGAAACCAGCCCCAGCATTTT. Its translation: CASSRGRTGGNQPQHF. Together with reference TRBV19 and TRBJ1-5, the CDR3 gives the full variable domain: DGGITQSPKYLFRKEGQNVTLSCEQNLNHDAMYWYRQDPGQGLRLIYYSQIVNDFQKGDIAEGYSVSREKKESFPLTVTSAQKNPTAFYLCASSRGRTGGNQPQHFGDGTRLSIL.

DNA for the CDR3: TGTGCCAGCAGTACACAGGCAGGGGTCTCTGGGGCCAACGTCCTGACTTTC. Translation: CASSTQAGVSGANVLTF. This chain connects TRBV28 to TRBJ2-6; D might be TRBD1 (6 bases). This CDR3 comprises 17 residues. V was clipped by 5 bases and J by 0 bases, with 14 bases between them. CDR1 MDHEN and CDR2 SYDVKM come from the germline V gene.

This clone has more than one count but fewer than ten. The chain uses TRBV27 and TRBJ2-1, with 14 bases aligning to TRBD2. The germline CDR1 and CDR2 sequences are MNHEY and SMNVEV (reference sequence). This CDR3 is built from 14 residues. V dropped 6 bases and J dropped 9; count of bases not matched to a gene: 4. The DNA for the CDR3 is TGTGCCAGCAGGCGGACTAGCGGGAGGAGTGAGCAGTTCTTC. This sequence encodes CASRRTSGRSEQFF.

The chain recombines TRBV28 with TRBJ2-7; no reliable D call. The CDR3 consists of 14 residues. V was shortened by 6 bases and J by 3 bases, with 15 bases between the two germline ends. Germline CDR1 MDHEN, CDR2 SYDVKM. The CDR3 sequence: CASRPEDKVYEQYF. In DNA, the CDR3 is TGTGCCAGCAGGCCCGAAGACAAAGTCTACGAGCAGTACTTC.

This clone was seen more than once but under ten times. This chain uses TRBV27 with TRBJ2-1; tentative D call: TRBD1 (6 bases). Germline values: CDR1 MNHEY, CDR2 SMNVEV (reference sequence). Trimming removed 5 bases from V and 4 bases from J, with 12 bases in between. The CDR3 length is 14 residues. In DNA, the CDR3 is TGTGCCAGCAGTATACGCAGGGGTTACAATGAGCAGTTCTTC. Encoded protein: CASSIRRGYNEQFF.

This clone showed up just a few times. This rearrangement joins TRBV4-1 to TRBJ2-7, with 11 nucleotides matching TRBD2. J gave up 7 bases and V 6 bases, and 17 bases lay outside the gene matches. Germline lookup yields CDR1 MGHRA and CDR2 YSYEKL. This CDR3 spans 17 amino acids. CDR3 sequence: CASSLTSGTVSVGEQYF. Here the CDR3 DNA reads TGCGCCAGCAGTCTGACTAGCGGGACGGTCTCGGTGGGTGAGCAGTACTTC.

The chain combines TRBV27 with TRBJ1-2, with 7 bases identical to TRBD1. J was trimmed by 6 bases and V by 5 bases; bases with no gene match: 15. The germline gives CDR1 MNHEY, CDR2 SMNVEV (reference sequence). This CDR3 contains 16 residues. Here the CDR3 DNA reads TGTGCCAGCAGTGCCCGGCAGGGGGAGGATATCAATGGCTACACCTTC. This sequence encodes CASSARQGEDINGYTF.